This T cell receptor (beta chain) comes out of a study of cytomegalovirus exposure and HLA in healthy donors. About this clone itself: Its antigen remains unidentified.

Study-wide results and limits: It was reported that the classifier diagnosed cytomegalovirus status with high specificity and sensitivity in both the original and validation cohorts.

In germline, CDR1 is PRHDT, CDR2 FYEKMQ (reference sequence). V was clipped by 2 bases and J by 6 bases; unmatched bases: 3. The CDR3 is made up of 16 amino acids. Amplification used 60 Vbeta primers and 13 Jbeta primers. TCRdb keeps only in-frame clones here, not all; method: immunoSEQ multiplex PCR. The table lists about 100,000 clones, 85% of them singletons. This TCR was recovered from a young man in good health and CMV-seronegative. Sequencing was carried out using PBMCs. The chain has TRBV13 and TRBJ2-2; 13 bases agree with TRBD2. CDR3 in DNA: TGTGCCAGCAGCTTATGGACTAGCGGGGGTTCCGGGGAGCTGTTTTTT. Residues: CASSLWTSGGSGELFF.